This T cell receptor (beta chain) was captured by sequencing in a study of shared clonotypes between healthy human individuals. General study points: All-four-donor shared clonotypes had higher generation probabilities than non-shared clonotypes did.

The CDR3 contains 16 residues. Germline loops: CDR1 MDHEN, CDR2 SYDVKM. Trimming pared 10 bases from V and 1 base from J, leaving 19 bases between. Naive CD8 cells, CD45RO-negative and positively selected for CCR7, excluded terminally differentiated effector memory CD45RA+ cells. About this clone: Its antigen is unidentified.

Every immunoSEQ plate was one replicate of a subset's evenly spread DNA. Profiled with immunoSEQ multiplex PCR; TCRdb holds only in-frame clones, not every one. The sample lists about 800,000 clones; roughly 96% were seen once. Sequencing input: naive CD8+ T cells sorted from blood. This rearrangement joins TRBV28 to TRBJ2-2; TRBD1 might be the D (7 bases). The TCR comes from a man between 25 and 39 years old in good health. As DNA, the CDR3 is TGTGCCACCTCGACCTACAGGGGAGGGAACACCGGGGAGCTGTTTTTT. Its translation: CATSTYRGGNTGELFF.